Listed below are T cell receptor beta chains from one sample, sequenced in a study of blood T cell repertoires in COVID-19. Some clones are missing from TCRdb's copy, which holds only in-frame ones; the method was immunoSEQ multiplex PCR. The repertoire holds around 72,000 clones, with over 80% as singletons. The sequenced material came from peripheral blood. All receptors come from a woman aged 60-70 years with acute or convalescent COVID-19. CDR3s include the opening cysteine and the closing phenylalanine or tryptophan. A D gene is named only where the DNA matches it firmly. Clone size is not always given. Where it is, it says once, few, many or a class for expanded clones.

j_call d_call clone_size v_call cdr3_length cdr3_aa cdr3_nt
TRBJ2-1 . . TRBV9 12 CASSELRGEQFF TGTGCCAGCAGCGAATTACGTGGCGAGCAGTTCTTC
TRBJ1-1 TRBD1 . TRBV6-5 15 CASIDPGQGVIEAFF TGTGCCAGTATTGACCCGGGACAGGGGGTTATTGAAGCTTTCTTT
TRBJ2-5 TRBD2 . TRBV15 17 CATSRDTLRDYQETQYF TGTGCCACCAGCAGAGATACCCTCCGGGACTATCAAGAGACCCAGTACTTC
TRBJ1-2 TRBD1 few TRBV27 15 CASSVQGGIRYGYTF TGTGCCAGCAGCGTTCAAGGGGGCATTAGGTATGGCTACACCTTC
TRBJ1-1 . . TRBV19 13 CASSITRNTEAFF TGTGCCAGTAGTATAACGCGGAACACTGAAGCTTTCTTT
TRBJ1-1 . . TRBV24-1 12 CATSGSGTEAFF TGTGCCACCAGTGGGTCGGGCACTGAAGCTTTCTTT
TRBJ1-4 TRBD1 . TRBV7-9 16 CASSLREEQGVEKLFF TGTGCCAGCAGCTTAAGGGAGGAACAGGGGGTTGAAAAACTGTTTTTT
TRBJ2-1 TRBD2 . TRBV6-1 15 CASSEIAAGVRQQFF TGTGCCAGCAGTGAGATAGCAGCGGGAGTCCGTCAGCAGTTCTTC
TRBJ1-1 TRBD1 . TRBV7-6 15 CASGVVGQGDTEAFF TGTGCCAGCGGTGTTGTCGGACAGGGAGACACTGAAGCTTTCTTT
TRBJ2-7 TRBD1 once TRBV5-5 16 CASSFERTGGTYEQYF TGTGCCAGCAGCTTTGAAAGGACAGGTGGGACCTACGAGCAGTACTTC
TRBJ1-2 TRBD1 . TRBV28 12 CASSSGGRGLLF TGTGCCAGCAGTTCCGGGGGCAGGGGGCTTCTCTTC
TRBJ1-5 . . TRBV6-5 12 CASGVRNQPQHF TGTGCCAGCGGAGTCCGCAATCAGCCCCAGCATTTT
TRBJ1-1 TRBD1 . TRBV27 13 CASTQGGWTEAFF TGTGCCAGCACACAGGGGGGGTGGACTGAAGCTTTCTTT
TRBJ2-5 TRBD2 . TRBV12-5 15 CASGLGLADQETQYF TGTGCTAGTGGTTTGGGACTAGCAGACCAAGAGACCCAGTACTTC
TRBJ1-2 . . TRBV5-6 14 CASSQQALNYGYTF TGTGCCAGCAGTCAACAGGCTCTTAACTATGGCTACACCTTC
TRBJ1-2 TRBD1 few TRBV9 15 CASSTGTGGPYGYTF TGTGCCAGCAGTACCGGGACAGGGGGCCCCTATGGCTACACCTTC
TRBJ1-5 . . TRBV19 14 CASSKEQGNQPQHF TGTGCCAGTAGTAAGGAACAGGGTAATCAGCCCCAGCATTTT
TRBJ2-7 . . TRBV5-5 14 CASSLLGQTYEQYF TGTGCCAGCAGCTTGCTCGGACAGACCTACGAGCAGTACTTC
TRBJ2-7 TRBD2 . TRBV6-1 14 CASSESSGRKEQYF TGTGCCAGCAGTGAGAGTAGCGGGAGGAAGGAGCAGTACTTC
TRBJ2-1 TRBD1 . TRBV19 14 CASSEGAIINEQFF TGTGCCAGCTCTGAGGGGGCGATCATCAATGAGCAGTTCTTC
TRBJ1-6 . . TRBV28 15 CASSRLSSYNSPLHF TGTGCCAGCAGCCGTCTCAGCTCCTATAATTCACCCCTCCACTTT